This record covers a single T cell receptor (beta chain). The data derive from a study of blood T cell repertoires in COVID-19. The V end was cut by 3 bases, the J end by 8 bases, with 7 bases between. Germline values: CDR1 DFQATT, CDR2 SNEGSKA (reference sequence). The CDR3 totals 10 residues. Using immunoSEQ multiplex PCR, the repertoire was profiled, and TCRdb retains in-frame clones only, with some absent. The top ten clones hold under 35% of a sample with over 60,000 clones, over 70% of them seen once. The chain has TRBV20-1 and TRBJ1-2; unclear D gene. Sequenced: peripheral blood. The TCR sequence derives from a human donor in a cohort sampled during active COVID-19. This CDR3 reads CSASERGYTF. CDR3 DNA sequence: TGCAGTGCTAGTGAGAGGGGCTACACCTTC.